The rows below give T cell receptor beta chains drawn from one sample of a study of blood T cells in healthy people across ages. TCRdb re-derived calls from the 5' RACE reads in MiXCR, one entry per CDR3 protein. This repertoire shows 1.2 million to 1.5 million distinct CDR3 sequences, almost 60% found once; its top ten account for 6.5% to 8.5%. Specimen: blood. The receptors stem from a man aged 18 to 35 in good health. CDR3s include the opening cysteine and the closing phenylalanine or tryptophan. D genes are given only for firm matches. Size is stated for part of the rows, as once, few or many counts, or as a class when the clone is expanded.

CDR3	DNA	V	J	D	size
CATSRTGANVLTF	TGTGCCACCAGCAGAACTGGGGCCAACGTCCTGACTTTC	TRBV15	TRBJ2-6	.	few
CASSPRRGATKNIQYF	TGTGCCAGCAGCCCCCGGCGGGGGGCGACCAAAAACATTCAGTACTTC	TRBV7-8	TRBJ2-4	TRBD2	.
CASSEAAAIGAYEQYF	TGTGCCAGCAGTGAAGCAGCGGCTATCGGAGCCTACGAGCAGTACTTC	TRBV2	TRBJ2-7	.	.
CASSVEAGRETQYF	TGTGCCAGCAGCGTAGAGGCAGGGCGGGAGACCCAGTACTTC	TRBV9	TRBJ2-5	.	.
CASSGGQAEAFF	TGTGCCAGCAGCGGAGGACAGGCTGAAGCTTTCTTT	TRBV9	TRBJ1-1	TRBD1	.
CASEGQGSYEQYF	TGTGCCAGCGAGGGACAGGGTTCCTACGAGCAGTACTTC	TRBV6-1	TRBJ2-7	TRBD1	few
CAITAGRGGTDTQYF	TGTGCCATCACTGCTGGGAGAGGGGGCACAGATACGCAGTATTTT	TRBV10-3	TRBJ2-3	.	.
CASSLGGPGYGYTF	TGTGCCAGCAGCTTAGGGGGGCCCGGCTATGGCTACACCTTC	TRBV11-2	TRBJ1-2	.	.
CASSQAGTEEETQYF	TGTGCCAGCAGCCAAGCCGGGACGGAAGAAGAGACCCAGTACTTC	TRBV3-1	TRBJ2-5	.	.
CASSSGYEGYEKLFF	TGTGCCAGCAGTTCGGGCTACGAGGGGTATGAAAAACTGTTTTTT	TRBV12-3/TRBV12-4	TRBJ1-4	.	.
CSARGLAGFQDTQYF	TGCAGTGCCCGGGGGCTAGCGGGCTTCCAAGATACGCAGTATTTT	TRBV20-1	TRBJ2-3	TRBD2	.
CSASFPSYNEQFF	TGCAGTGCTAGCTTCCCTTCCTACAATGAGCAGTTCTTC	TRBV20-1	TRBJ2-1	.	.
CSARHWGTSGFSEQFF	TGCAGTGCTAGGCATTGGGGGACTAGTGGATTCAGTGAGCAGTTCTTC	TRBV20-1	TRBJ2-1	TRBD2	.
CSARDELGHGHPDEQFF	TGCAGTGCTAGAGATGAGTTGGGACATGGGCATCCCGATGAGCAGTTCTTC	TRBV20-1	TRBJ2-1	.	once
CAIATRAADTQYF	TGTGCCATCGCGACCAGGGCGGCAGATACGCAGTATTTT	TRBV28	TRBJ2-3	.	.
CASSPGQGRRSYEQYF	TGTGCCAGCTCACCGGGACAGGGACGGCGCTCCTACGAGCAGTACTTC	TRBV18	TRBJ2-7	TRBD1	.
CASSLVRAVEQYF	TGTGCCAGCAGCTTGGTTAGGGCAGTCGAGCAGTACTTC	TRBV5-6	TRBJ2-7	.	.
CASSDLDRVYSDTQYF	TGTGCCAGCAGTGACCTGGACAGGGTGTATTCAGATACGCAGTATTTT	TRBV27	TRBJ2-3	TRBD1	.
CASSQLRGQGQPQHF	TGCGCCAGCAGCCAATTGAGGGGGCAGGGTCAGCCCCAGCATTTT	TRBV4-1	TRBJ1-5	TRBD1	.
CSVEEGLAGSTDTQYF	TGCAGCGTTGAAGAAGGGCTAGCGGGAAGCACAGATACGCAGTATTTT	TRBV29-1	TRBJ2-3	TRBD2	few
CASSPRRGRDIQYF	TGCGCCAGCAGCCCTCGACGGGGAAGGGACATTCAGTACTTC	TRBV5-1	TRBJ2-4	.	.
CASSGTGADVSSYNEQFF	TGTGCCAGCAGCGGGACAGGGGCAGACGTGAGCTCCTACAATGAGCAGTTCTTC	TRBV11-2	TRBJ2-1	TRBD1	few
CASSHGPTLTYEQYF	TGTGCCAGCAGCCATGGGCCAACCCTCACCTACGAGCAGTACTTC	TRBV3-1	TRBJ2-7	.	.
CASSQANPAGEETQYF	TGTGCCAGCAGCCAAGCAAACCCAGCGGGGGAAGAGACCCAGTACTTC	TRBV3-1	TRBJ2-5	TRBD2	.
CATGSRGLNEQFF	TGTGCCACAGGCTCGAGAGGACTAAATGAGCAGTTCTTC	TRBV24-1	TRBJ2-1	.	.
CASRTTGSSIYGYTF	TGTGCCAGCAGGACTACAGGCTCCTCTATCTATGGCTACACCTTC	TRBV28	TRBJ1-2	.	.
CASSSTDLAKNIQYF	TGTGCCAGCAGTTCCACGGACCTAGCCAAAAACATTCAGTACTTC	TRBV28	TRBJ2-4	.	.
CATSGTGIYNEQFF	TGTGCCACCAGTGGGACAGGGATCTACAATGAGCAGTTCTTC	TRBV10-3	TRBJ2-1	TRBD1	.
CAGVLGLTSSYNEQFF	TGTGCCGGGGTTTTAGGCCTGACGAGCTCCTACAATGAGCAGTTCTTC	TRBV7-9	TRBJ2-1	.	.
CASSWGSENTEAFF	TGTGCCAGCAGCTGGGGGTCGGAGAACACTGAAGCTTTCTTT	TRBV7-2	TRBJ1-1	.	.
CASSDNNYGYTF	TGTGCCAGCTCAGACAATAACTATGGCTACACCTTC	TRBV18	TRBJ1-2	.	few
CASSLDQGSEQYF	TGTGCCAGCAGTTTAGATCAGGGGAGCGAGCAGTACTTC	TRBV28	TRBJ2-7	.	few
CASSYSVNKRENEQFF	TGTGCCAGCAGTTACTCAGTCAACAAGCGGGAAAATGAGCAGTTCTTC	TRBV6-6	TRBJ2-1	TRBD2	few
CASSKSGNSLNIQYF	TGTGCCAGCAGCAAATCCGGGAACTCTTTAAACATTCAGTACTTC	TRBV25-1	TRBJ2-4	.	few
CASSPTVSGAPYEQYF	TGTGCCAGCAGCCCCACGGTGAGCGGGGCCCCCTACGAGCAGTACTTC	TRBV7-9	TRBJ2-7	TRBD2	once
CSATPQQDTQYF	TGCAGTGCGACCCCTCAACAGGATACGCAGTATTTT	TRBV20-1	TRBJ2-3	.	.
CASNGQGLTTLHF	TGTGCCAGCAACGGACAGGGGTTAACTACCCTCCACTTT	TRBV5-5	TRBJ1-6	TRBD1	.
CSAWGVGQFF	TGCAGTGCTTGGGGGGTAGGTCAGTTCTTC	TRBV20-1	TRBJ2-1	.	.
CAISPLGIGNQPQHF	TGTGCCATCAGTCCTCTCGGGATAGGTAATCAGCCCCAGCATTTT	TRBV10-3	TRBJ1-5	.	few
CSVGDSSSYEQYF	TGCAGCGTCGGGGACAGTAGCTCCTACGAGCAGTACTTC	TRBV29-1	TRBJ2-7	TRBD1	few
CASSVGQKNTEAFF	TGTGCCAGCAGCGTGGGTCAGAAGAACACTGAAGCTTTCTTT	TRBV5-5	TRBJ1-1	.	few
CASSFFPGGGTGELFF	TGTGCCAGCAGTTTTTTCCCAGGGGGCGGTACCGGGGAGCTGTTTTTT	TRBV12-3/TRBV12-4	TRBJ2-2	TRBD1	.
CASRPTPASGADTQYF	TGTGCCAGCAGGCCAACCCCGGCTAGCGGTGCAGATACGCAGTATTTT	TRBV7-9	TRBJ2-3	TRBD2	.
CASSHEGTNYGYTF	TGTGCCAGCAGCCACGAGGGTACGAACTATGGCTACACCTTC	TRBV6-6	TRBJ1-2	.	.
CATSNRDYPSRQFF	TGTGCCACCAGTAATCGGGACTACCCTAGTAGGCAGTTCTTC	TRBV15	TRBJ2-1	TRBD2	.
CSANTLAKVQPQHF	TGCAGTGCGAACACACTTGCAAAGGTTCAGCCCCAGCATTTT	TRBV20-1	TRBJ1-5	.	.
CAWTTWDEQYF	TGTGCCTGGACGACGTGGGACGAGCAGTACTTC	TRBV30	TRBJ2-7	.	.
CASSFPGVNEQFF	TGTGCCAGCAGCTTCCCGGGGGTAAATGAGCAGTTCTTC	TRBV5-6	TRBJ2-1	.	.
CASSPTSGGVGDTQYF	TGTGCCAGCAGTCCAACTAGCGGGGGGGTAGGAGATACGCAGTATTTT	TRBV6-5	TRBJ2-3	TRBD2	.
CAISESMRGSPNYGYTF	TGTGCCATCAGTGAGTCGATGAGGGGCAGCCCCAACTATGGCTACACCTTC	TRBV10-3	TRBJ1-2	.	.
CASRPFDRIASGANVLTF	TGTGCCAGCAGGCCCTTCGACAGGATCGCGTCTGGGGCCAACGTCCTGACTTTC	TRBV7-9	TRBJ2-6	.	.
CASSPLGGTDTEAFF	TGCGCCAGCAGCCCTCTGGGGGGAACAGACACTGAAGCTTTCTTT	TRBV5-1	TRBJ1-1	.	.
CASSQPTSGRRDTQYF	TGCGCCAGCAGCCAACCGACTAGCGGGAGACGAGATACGCAGTATTTT	TRBV4-1	TRBJ2-3	TRBD2	.
CASSVYGADTQYF	TGTGCCAGCAGCGTATATGGGGCAGATACGCAGTATTTT	TRBV9	TRBJ2-3	.	.
CASSAGTVSYNEQFF	TGCGCCAGCAGCGCGGGTACCGTCTCCTACAATGAGCAGTTCTTC	TRBV5-1	TRBJ2-1	.	.
CASSLAAGRWSSYEQYF	TGTGCCAGCAGCTTAGCCGCTGGTAGATGGAGCTCCTACGAGCAGTACTTC	TRBV7-2	TRBJ2-7	.	few
CASSSTPDRGYGYTF	TGTGCCAGCAGTTCCACCCCAGACAGGGGCTATGGCTACACCTTC	TRBV28	TRBJ1-2	TRBD1	.
CASSLVGGTGDKNTEAFF	TGTGCCAGCAGCTTAGTCGGGGGGACAGGGGATAAGAACACTGAAGCTTTCTTT	TRBV7-9	TRBJ1-1	TRBD1	.
CSVDTGSTETQYF	TGCAGCGTTGATACAGGGAGCACAGAGACGCAGTATTTT	TRBV29-1	TRBJ2-3	.	once